The rows below give T cell receptor beta chains drawn from one sample of a study of identical twins. TCRdb itself ran the 5' RACE reads through MiXCR, one entry per CDR3 protein. The sample lists roughly 480,000 distinct CDR3 sequences; roughly 24% were seen once. The same sample was also used in a study of T cells expressing NK-cell markers.

Sequencing was performed on CD4+ T cells sorted from blood. These receptors all come from a young woman in good health. Each CDR3 is given with its conserved first and last residue. Fields, in order: CDR3 length, clone size, J gene, V gene, D gene, CDR3 DNA, CDR3 protein. The D gene is left open where the match is weak. Rows may omit the clone size; those that give it use once, few, many or a size class.

cdr3_length: 13
clone_size: NA
j_call: TRBJ2-3
v_call: TRBV6-1
d_call: NA
cdr3_nt: TGTGCCAGCAGTAGTGATGAATACGATACGCAGTATTTT
cdr3_aa: CASSSDEYDTQYF

cdr3_length: 13
clone_size: NA
j_call: TRBJ1-2
v_call: TRBV5-1
d_call: TRBD1
cdr3_nt: TGCGCCAGCAGCTGGGGGACAGGGGATGGCTACACCTTC
cdr3_aa: CASSWGTGDGYTF

cdr3_length: 15
clone_size: NA
j_call: TRBJ2-3
v_call: TRBV7-9
d_call: NA
cdr3_nt: TGTGCCAGCAGCTTGACTGGCAAGATCACAGATACGCAGTATTTT
cdr3_aa: CASSLTGKITDTQYF

cdr3_length: 15
clone_size: NA
j_call: TRBJ2-2
v_call: TRBV13
d_call: NA
cdr3_nt: TGTGCCAGCAGCCCGTACAGGGATCAGACCGGGGAGCTGTTTTTT
cdr3_aa: CASSPYRDQTGELFF

cdr3_length: 14
clone_size: few
j_call: TRBJ1-5
v_call: TRBV5-1
d_call: NA
cdr3_nt: TGCGCCAGCAGCCCAGACAGCCTTAATCAGCCCCAGCATTTT
cdr3_aa: CASSPDSLNQPQHF

cdr3_length: 14
clone_size: NA
j_call: TRBJ2-3
v_call: TRBV20-1
d_call: NA
cdr3_nt: TGCAGTGCCCGAGACGGAGCGAGCACAGATACGCAGTATTTT
cdr3_aa: CSARDGASTDTQYF

cdr3_length: 16
clone_size: few
j_call: TRBJ2-1
v_call: TRBV5-1
d_call: TRBD2
cdr3_nt: TGCGCCAGCATAACCTCTCCTAGCGGCTCCTACAATGAGCAGTTCTTC
cdr3_aa: CASITSPSGSYNEQFF

cdr3_length: 15
clone_size: NA
j_call: TRBJ2-1
v_call: TRBV5-1
d_call: TRBD1
cdr3_nt: TGCGCCAGCAGCTTGGCCGGACAGGGCCCGGGTCATCCGTTCTTC
cdr3_aa: CASSLAGQGPGHPFF

cdr3_length: 12
clone_size: NA
j_call: TRBJ1-2
v_call: TRBV2
d_call: NA
cdr3_nt: TGTGCCAGCAGTGAACAGAACTATGGCTACACCTTC
cdr3_aa: CASSEQNYGYTF

cdr3_length: 13
clone_size: few
j_call: TRBJ1-2
v_call: TRBV29-1
d_call: NA
cdr3_nt: TGCAGCGTTGAGTTACAGGCGGGTTATGGCTACACCTTC
cdr3_aa: CSVELQAGYGYTF

cdr3_length: 14
clone_size: NA
j_call: TRBJ2-5
v_call: TRBV5-1
d_call: NA
cdr3_nt: TGCGCCAGTAGACAGTGGACCGTACAAGAGACCCAGTACTTC
cdr3_aa: CASRQWTVQETQYF

cdr3_length: 16
clone_size: NA
j_call: TRBJ2-7
v_call: TRBV5-6
d_call: TRBD2
cdr3_nt: TGTGCCAGCAGCTTTTCACTAGCGGGTAGCTCCTACGAGCAGTACTTC
cdr3_aa: CASSFSLAGSSYEQYF

cdr3_length: 14
clone_size: NA
j_call: TRBJ2-1
v_call: TRBV11-3
d_call: NA
cdr3_nt: TGTGCCAGCAGCCGGACCCGGGGGGCGGATGAGCAGTTCTTC
cdr3_aa: CASSRTRGADEQFF

cdr3_length: 15
clone_size: few
j_call: TRBJ2-2
v_call: TRBV5-1
d_call: NA
cdr3_nt: TGCGCCAGCAGCTTGGGTCGGGGACTCACCGGGGAGCTGTTTTTT
cdr3_aa: CASSLGRGLTGELFF

cdr3_length: 15
clone_size: NA
j_call: TRBJ2-5
v_call: TRBV5-1
d_call: TRBD1
cdr3_nt: TGCGCCAGCAGCTATCGGACAGGGGCGGGAGAGACCCAGTACTTC
cdr3_aa: CASSYRTGAGETQYF

cdr3_length: 16
clone_size: few
j_call: TRBJ2-7
v_call: TRBV7-8
d_call: TRBD2
cdr3_nt: TGTGCCAGCAGCTTAATGGTAGCGGGGGGGGAATACGAGCAGTACTTC
cdr3_aa: CASSLMVAGGEYEQYF

cdr3_length: 13
clone_size: NA
j_call: TRBJ2-7
v_call: TRBV5-1
d_call: NA
cdr3_nt: TGCGCCAGCAGCTTGGGCTCCTACTACGAGCAGTACTTC
cdr3_aa: CASSLGSYYEQYF

cdr3_length: 11
clone_size: few
j_call: TRBJ2-3
v_call: TRBV2
d_call: NA
cdr3_nt: TGTGCCAGCAGTAAAGCAGATACGCAGTATTTT
cdr3_aa: CASSKADTQYF

cdr3_length: 13
clone_size: once
j_call: TRBJ2-7
v_call: TRBV9
d_call: TRBD2
cdr3_nt: TGTGCCAGCAGCGCGCGGGAGCTCTCCGAGCAGTACTTC
cdr3_aa: CASSARELSEQYF

cdr3_length: 13
clone_size: few
j_call: TRBJ2-7
v_call: TRBV10-3
d_call: TRBD2
cdr3_nt: TGTGCCATCACAGAGGCGGGAGAGGATGAGCAGTACTTC
cdr3_aa: CAITEAGEDEQYF

cdr3_length: 18
clone_size: NA
j_call: TRBJ2-4
v_call: TRBV6-2/TRBV6-3
d_call: TRBD2
cdr3_nt: TGTGCCAGCAGCCAAAGCGCCTTTCCTAGCGGGAGGGGAAACATTCAGTACTTC
cdr3_aa: CASSQSAFPSGRGNIQYF

cdr3_length: 14
clone_size: once
j_call: TRBJ2-7
v_call: TRBV6-1
d_call: NA
cdr3_nt: TGTGCCAGCAGTGACCGGGATGGGGCCTACGAGCAGTACTTC
cdr3_aa: CASSDRDGAYEQYF

cdr3_length: 18
clone_size: few
j_call: TRBJ2-6
v_call: TRBV4-2
d_call: TRBD2
cdr3_nt: TGTGCCAGCAGCCAAGCCCAGCGGGACGGTTTGAGGGCCAACGTCCTGACTTTC
cdr3_aa: CASSQAQRDGLRANVLTF

cdr3_length: 14
clone_size: NA
j_call: TRBJ1-2
v_call: TRBV19
d_call: NA
cdr3_nt: TGTGCCAGTAAAAGACGGATACACAACTATGGCTACACCTTC
cdr3_aa: CASKRRIHNYGYTF

cdr3_length: 13
clone_size: few
j_call: TRBJ2-2
v_call: TRBV29-1
d_call: TRBD2
cdr3_nt: TGCAGCGTTGGCAGGGAGGGCACCGGGGAGCTGTTTTTT
cdr3_aa: CSVGREGTGELFF